The 26 T cell receptor beta chains below were found in one sample sequenced in a study of radiation and T cells in renal cell carcinoma. Some clones are missing from TCRdb's copy, which holds only in-frame ones; the method was immunoSEQ multiplex PCR. The sample shows about 150,000 clones, 87% of them seen only once. Time point in this sample: blood 2 weeks post-SBRT. Treatment indicated: 15 Gy SBRT to primary tumor, nephrectomy 4 weeks later. The material sequenced was blood, taken from a patient whose treatment included radiotherapy and nephrectomy. The receptor source for this set is a woman between 45 and 65 years old with renal cell carcinoma.

The chain is built from TRBV2 and TRBJ2-1, with 13 bases lining up with TRBD2. This CDR3 contains 19 residues. V lost 8 bases and J lost 3; bases outside the gene matches: 16. Germline CDR1 is SNHLY and CDR2 is FYNNEI. The CDR3: CASLRRLAGGPISYNEQFF. The CDR3 coding sequence is TGTGCCAGCCTACGTCGACTAGCGGGGGGCCCTATTAGCTACAATGAGCAGTTCTTC.

V is TRBV28 and J is TRBJ2-3, with D maybe TRBD1 (5 bases). V was pared by 3 bases and J by 4 bases, with 14 bases between. Germline V lookup: CDR1 MDHEN, CDR2 SYDVKM. The CDR3 sequence is 15 residues long. CDR3 region: CASSFSGRRPDTQYF. The CDR3 nucleotides are TGTGCCAGCAGTTTTTCAGGGCGGAGACCAGATACGCAGTATTTT.

The sample holds a few counts of this clone. The rearrangement uses TRBV5-4 and TRBJ1-2; TRBD1 might be the D (5 bases). The CDR3 spans 13 residues. V lost 0 bases and J lost 2, with 5 bases in between. CDR1 and CDR2 (germline): SGHNT, YYREEE (reference sequence). The CDR3 sequence is CASSLGQNYGYTF. CDR3 bases: TGTGCCAGCAGCTTGGGACAGAACTATGGCTACACCTTC.

This clone was seen once. The chain combines TRBV28 with TRBJ1-4; D possibly corresponds to TRBD1 (6 bases). The CDR3 loop spans 13 amino acids. The V end lost 6 bases, the J end lost 10 bases, and 15 bases lay between the germline ends. Germline lookup yields CDR1 MDHEN and CDR2 SYDVKM. The CDR3 is CASRQGGDRKLFF. The CDR3 DNA reads as TGTGCCAGCAGACAGGGAGGGGATAGAAAACTGTTTTTT.

The chain links TRBV6-5 to TRBJ2-5; D might be TRBD1 or TRBD2, each matching 5 bases. The CDR3 contains 13 residues. Germline loops: CDR1 MNHEY, CDR2 SVGAGI. The V end was cut by 1 base, the J end by 5 bases, with 8 bases between. The DNA of the CDR3 is TGTGCCAGCAGTTACTACGGGGCGGAGACCCAGTACTTC. This gives the protein CASSYYGAETQYF.

The J gene is TRBJ2-5, the V gene TRBV14, with no clear D. Looked up from germline, CDR1 is SGHDN and CDR2 is FVKESK. Trimming cost V 0 bases and J 5 bases, with 10 bases left between them. The CDR3 covers 14 residues. This CDR3 reads CASSQDPDPETQYF. For the CDR3, the DNA is TGTGCCAGCAGCCAAGATCCCGATCCGGAGACCCAGTACTTC. Complete variable domain (other parts from reference TRBV14 and TRBJ2-5): EAGVTQFPSHSVIEKGQTVTLRCDPISGHDNLYWYRRVMGKEIKFLLHFVKESKQDESGMPNNRFLAERTGGTYSTLKVQPAELEDSGVYFCASSQDPDPETQYFGPGTRLLVL.

This chain joins TRBV19 and TRBJ1-2; 7 bases are a match to TRBD1. From germline, CDR1 is LNHDA and CDR2 SQIVND (reference sequence). This CDR3 has 13 residues. Losses at the gene ends were 6 bases for V and 8 bases for J; bases not matched to a gene: 9. The CDR3 DNA is TGTGCCAGTAGGATCCCGGGACAGCCGGGCTACACCTTC. It specifies CASRIPGQPGYTF.

The CDR3 reads CASSPTGNQPQHF. DNA for the CDR3: TGTGCCAGCAGCCCGACGGGCAATCAGCCCCAGCATTTT. The J gene is TRBJ1-5, the V gene TRBV7-2; D is uncertain. Trimming left V 5 bases short and J 2 bases short, with 7 bases between. Per germline, CDR1 SGHTA and CDR2 FQGNSA. The CDR3 covers 13 residues. The full variable domain, rest sourced from reference TRBV7-2 and TRBJ1-5, is GAGVSQSPSNKVTEKGKDVELRCDPISGHTALYWYRQSLGQGLEFLIYFQGNSAPDKSGLPSDRFSAERTGGSVSTLTIQRTQQEDSAVYLCASSPTGNQPQHFGDGTRLSIL.

The chain's CDR3 is CATAGGWSTDTQYF. The CDR3 DNA follows: TGTGCCACCGCGGGAGGGTGGTCCACAGATACGCAGTATTTT. V and J are TRBV19 and TRBJ2-3, with 9 bases that match TRBD2. Germline values: CDR1 LNHDA, CDR2 SQIVND (reference sequence). V was pared by 10 bases and J by 2 bases, with 7 bases of the junction left unmatched. This CDR3 is built from 14 residues.

The CDR3 spells CASSLAGNTEAFF. CDR3 sequence (DNA): TGTGCCAGCAGCTTGGCAGGGAACACTGAAGCTTTCTTT. V is TRBV5-4 and J is TRBJ1-1; D gene uncertain. V gave up 0 bases and J gave up 1 base, with 4 bases separating them. CDR3 size: 13 residues. The V gene's germline CDR1 is SGHNT and CDR2 YYREEE (reference sequence).

This clone showed up just once. This chain joins TRBV7-2 and TRBJ2-7; D may correspond to TRBD1 or TRBD2 (6 bases each). CDR3 length: 14 residues. From germline, CDR1 is SGHTA and CDR2 FQGNSA. V lost 5 bases, J lost 2 bases, and 13 bases lay in between. The CDR3 reads CASSPRGQAYEQYF. DNA for the CDR3: TGTGCCAGCAGCCCCCGGGGGCAGGCCTACGAGCAGTACTTC.

V usage is TRBV4-1 and J usage is TRBJ2-3; 10 nucleotides align to TRBD2. With V trimmed by 0 bases and J by 4 bases, 4 bases remained unmatched. CDR3 length: 16 residues. The germline V gene encodes CDR1 MGHRA and CDR2 YSYEKL. CDR3 residues: CASSQEWLAGADTQYF. CDR3 sequence (DNA): TGCGCCAGCAGCCAAGAGTGGCTAGCGGGGGCAGATACGCAGTATTTT.

The chain uses TRBV7-2 and TRBJ1-4; D is ambiguous. V lost 5 bases, J lost 0 bases, and 13 bases lay in between. Germline V gene sequence: CDR1 SGHTA, CDR2 FQGNSA. The CDR3 totals 16 residues. This chain's CDR3 is CASSERAPATNEKLFF. As DNA, the CDR3 is TGTGCCAGCAGCGAAAGAGCTCCTGCAACTAATGAAAAACTGTTTTTT.

The chain uses TRBV29-1 and TRBJ2-7; D is perhaps TRBD1 or TRBD2 (5 bases each). Trimming cost V 4 bases and J 6 bases, with 19 bases left between them. This CDR3 region has 14 residues. CDR1 is SQVTM, CDR2 ANQGSEA, per germline. CDR3 region: CSVGGGEGSGEQYF. The CDR3 DNA is TGCAGCGTTGGGGGCGGTGAGGGGTCGGGCGAGCAGTACTTC.

This chain links TRBV9 with TRBJ1-6; D is unresolved. The CDR3 loop spans 14 amino acids. Germline CDR1 and CDR2: SGDLS and YYNGEE. V was trimmed by 2 bases and J by 0 bases, leaving 3 bases between them. The CDR3 DNA reads TGTGCCAGCAGCGTTGCCTCCTATAATTCACCCCTCCACTTT. Protein product: CASSVASYNSPLHF. The entire variable domain, with the rest obtained from reference TRBV9 and TRBJ1-6, is as follows: DSGVTQTPKHLITATGQRVTLRCSPRSGDLSVYWYQQSLDQGLQFLIQYYNGEERAKGNILERFSAQQFPDLHSELNLSSLELGDSALYFCASSVASYNSPLHFGNGTRLTVT.

About this clone itself: The germline gene is not matched at one end of the junction; a read error may be the cause. CDR3 DNA: TGTGCTAGCAGCCTGGGACAGGGACCCGCCTACGAGCAGTACTTC. It is translated as CASSLGQGPAYEQYF. V and J are TRBV7-7 and TRBJ2-7, with 9 bases matching TRBD1. The CDR3 consists of 15 residues. Germline loops: CDR1 SSHAT, CDR2 FNYEAQ (reference sequence).

The J gene is TRBJ1-4, the V gene TRBV5-1; D call uncertain. The CDR3 loop spans 16 amino acids. V dropped 2 bases and J dropped 4 bases, with 15 bases sitting between them. Germline V CDR1 and CDR2: SGHRS, YFSETQ. The CDR3 protein is CASSLKLRRDNEKLFF. The CDR3 DNA reads TGCGCCAGCAGCTTAAAATTAAGACGGGATAATGAAAAACTGTTTTTT.

The chain recombines TRBV14 with TRBJ1-1; D possibly corresponds to TRBD1 (5 bases). Germline lookup yields CDR1 SGHDN and CDR2 FVKESK. Trimming stripped 0 bases from V and 12 bases from J, with 11 bases between. CDR3 length: 12 amino acids. The CDR3 DNA reads TGTGCCAGCAGCCAAGATATCAGGGTACCTTTCTTT. This translates into CASSQDIRVPFF.

The chain uses TRBV5-5 and TRBJ1-5, with D perhaps TRBD1 (6 bases). CDR1 and CDR2 (germline): SGHKS, YYEKEE (reference sequence). Trimming shortened V by 0 bases and J by 1 base, and 11 bases separated the two germline ends. CDR3 size: 16 residues. This chain's CDR3 is CASSLVPQGSNQPQHF. CDR3 DNA: TGTGCCAGCAGCTTGGTTCCCCAGGGGAGCAATCAGCCCCAGCATTTT.

This chain joins TRBV4-1 and TRBJ2-3; D possibly uses TRBD1 or TRBD2 (5 bases each). V was trimmed by 0 bases and J by 1 base, leaving 11 bases between them. Germline V gene lookup returns CDR1 MGHRA and CDR2 YSYEKL. The CDR3 extends over 16 amino acids. CDR3 protein: CASSQDGAGGTDTQYF. CDR3 nucleotides: TGCGCCAGCAGCCAAGATGGGGCGGGTGGCACAGATACGCAGTATTTT.

CDR3 nucleotides: TGCAGTGCTCCCCGCTTGGAGATTCAGTACTTC. Translating gives CSAPRLEIQYF. The chain is built from TRBV20-1 and TRBJ2-4; D unresolved. Germline CDR1 and CDR2: DFQATT and SNEGSKA (reference sequence). The CDR3 has 11 residues. V lost 5 bases and J lost 10, with 12 bases in between.

This clone was picked up one time. The chain is built from TRBV29-1 and TRBJ1-3; no clear D gene. The CDR3 contains 14 residues. V dropped 3 bases and J dropped 0 bases, with 9 bases sitting between them. CDR1 SQVTM and CDR2 ANQGSEA come from the germline V gene. For the CDR3, the DNA is TGCAGCGTTGAGCTGGGGAACTCTGGAAACACCATATATTTT. Residues: CSVELGNSGNTIYF. Looking up the rest from reference TRBV29-1 and TRBJ1-3 gives the full variable domain: SAVISQKPSRDICQRGTSLTIQCQVDSQVTMMFWYRQQPGQSLTLIATANQGSEATYESGFVIDKFPISRPNLTFSTLTVSNMSPEDSSIYLCSVELGNSGNTIYFGEGSWLTVV.

This sequence joins TRBV30 and TRBJ2-3, with 8 bases matching TRBD2. The J segment lost 3 bases and the V segment lost 0 bases, leaving 17 bases of the junction unmatched. Germline loops: CDR1 GTSNPN, CDR2 SVGIG (reference sequence). This CDR3 comprises 19 residues. The CDR3 protein is CAWSVQFGGDLPGTDTQYF. The CDR3 bases are TGTGCCTGGAGTGTACAATTCGGGGGGGATCTCCCTGGGACAGATACGCAGTATTTT.

This chain joins TRBV7-6 and TRBJ1-4; perhaps TRBD1 as D (5 bases). The CDR3 spans 17 residues. The V gene's germline CDR1 is SGHVS and CDR2 FNYEAQ. V lost 8 bases to trimming and J lost 4 bases, with 23 bases between them. The DNA of the CDR3 is TGTGCCAGCCCCCCCAGGACACACCTTGGAGTTAATGAAAAACTGTTTTTT. Protein product: CASPPRTHLGVNEKLFF. Full variable domain (outside the CDR3, taken from reference TRBV7-6 and TRBJ1-4): GAGVSQSPRYKVTKRGQDVALRCDPISGHVSLYWYRQALGQGPEFLTYFNYEAQQDKSGLPNDRFSAERPEGSISTLTIQRTEQRDSAMYRCASPPRTHLGVNEKLFFGSGTQLSVL.

V is TRBV6-6 and J is TRBJ2-5, with D possibly called TRBD1 or TRBD2 (6 bases each). The end of the DNA aligns better with TRBJ2-7, so the J call may be wrong. The germline V gene has CDR1 MNHNY and CDR2 SVGAGI (reference sequence). The CDR3 sequence is 11 residues long. CDR3 in amino acids: CASLKGGEQYF. CDR3 bases: TGTGCCTCCTTGAAGGGGGGCGAGCAGTACTTC.

The chain employs TRBV14 and TRBJ1-2, with D perhaps matching TRBD1 (6 bases). V was shortened by 6 bases and J by 8 bases, with 16 bases between the two germline ends. Germline loops: CDR1 SGHDN, CDR2 FVKESK. CDR3 length: 13 residues. The DNA for the CDR3 is TGTGCCAGCAGTCCTACGGGGGGGCACGGCTACACCTTC. Its translation: CASSPTGGHGYTF. The entire variable domain, with the rest obtained from reference TRBV14 and TRBJ1-2, is as follows: EAGVTQFPSHSVIEKGQTVTLRCDPISGHDNLYWYRRVMGKEIKFLLHFVKESKQDESGMPNNRFLAERTGGTYSTLKVQPAELEDSGVYFCASSPTGGHGYTFGSGTRLTVV.